This entry is about one T cell receptor beta chain. Deletions cut 4 bases from V and 6 bases from J, with 18 bases between. Per the germline V gene, CDR1 is SGHVS and CDR2 is FNYEAQ. This CDR3 is built from 15 residues. The repertoire was sequenced with immunoSEQ multiplex PCR; TCRdb's copy has only in-frame clones and lacks some. The table includes fewer than 50,000 clones, 80% to 95% detected once. The data were taken from a study of T cell changes during pregnancy in multiple sclerosis. The sample here was CD8+ T cells from peripheral blood mononuclear cells, taken in the third trimester of pregnancy. This sequence was found in a female donor with multiple sclerosis, enrolled in a pregnancy study. The chain joins TRBV7-6 to TRBJ1-2, with D perhaps matching TRBD1 (5 bases). CDR3 residues: CASSYSRSSRDGYTF. The CDR3 nucleotides read TGTGCCAGCAGCTATTCGCGGTCCTCCAGGGATGGCTACACCTTC.